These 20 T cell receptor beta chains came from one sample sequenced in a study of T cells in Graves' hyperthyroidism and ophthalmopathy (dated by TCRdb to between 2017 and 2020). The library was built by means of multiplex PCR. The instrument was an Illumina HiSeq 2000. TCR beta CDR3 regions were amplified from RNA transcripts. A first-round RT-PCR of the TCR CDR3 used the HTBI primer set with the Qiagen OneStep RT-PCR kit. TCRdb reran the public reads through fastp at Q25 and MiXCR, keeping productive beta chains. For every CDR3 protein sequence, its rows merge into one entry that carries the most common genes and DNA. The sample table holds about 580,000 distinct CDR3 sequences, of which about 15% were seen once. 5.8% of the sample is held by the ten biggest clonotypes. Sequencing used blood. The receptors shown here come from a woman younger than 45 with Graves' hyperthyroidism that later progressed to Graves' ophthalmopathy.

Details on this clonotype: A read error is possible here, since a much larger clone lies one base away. The CDR3, as DNA: TGTGCCAGCAGCCAAATAGCGAACCCCTGCGAGCAGTACTTC. Translating it yields CASSQIANPCEQYF. The chain has TRBV12-3 or TRBV12-4 and TRBJ2-7, with D possibly TRBD2 on 5 matching bases. The CDR3 is 14 amino acids. V was shortened by 6 bases and J by 6 bases, with 18 bases between the two germline ends.

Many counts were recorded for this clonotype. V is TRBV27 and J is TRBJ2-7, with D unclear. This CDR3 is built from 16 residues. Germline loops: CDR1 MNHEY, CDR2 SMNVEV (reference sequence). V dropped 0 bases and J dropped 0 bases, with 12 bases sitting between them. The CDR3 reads CASSLSPPASSYEQYF. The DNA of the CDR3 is TGTGCCAGCAGTTTATCCCCTCCGGCTAGCTCCTACGAGCAGTACTTC.

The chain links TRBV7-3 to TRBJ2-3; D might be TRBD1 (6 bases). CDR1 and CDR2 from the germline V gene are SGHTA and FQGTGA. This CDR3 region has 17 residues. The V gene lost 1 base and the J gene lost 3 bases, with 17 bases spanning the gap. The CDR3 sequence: CASSLRFPGEGTDTQYF. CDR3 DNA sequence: TGTGCCAGCAGCTTAAGGTTCCCAGGGGAAGGAACAGATACGCAGTATTTT.

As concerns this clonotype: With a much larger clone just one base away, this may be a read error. The CDR3, as DNA: TGCGCCAGCAGCTTTAGAAAGGACACTGAAGCTTTATTT. Translated: CASSFRKDTEALF. The chain is built from TRBV5-1 and TRBJ1-1; D might be TRBD1 (5 bases). Germline V gene data show CDR1 as SGHRS and CDR2 as YFSETQ. This CDR3 comprises 13 residues.

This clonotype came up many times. The CDR3 spells CASSEGSNQPQHF. DNA of the CDR3: TGTGCCAGCTCTGAGGGTAGCAATCAGCCCCAGCATTTT. V is TRBV7-3 and J is TRBJ1-5, with D unclear. V was shortened by 8 bases and J by 0 bases, with 8 bases between the two germline ends. Germline V CDR1 and CDR2: SGHTA, FQGTGA. The CDR3 is made up of 13 amino acids.

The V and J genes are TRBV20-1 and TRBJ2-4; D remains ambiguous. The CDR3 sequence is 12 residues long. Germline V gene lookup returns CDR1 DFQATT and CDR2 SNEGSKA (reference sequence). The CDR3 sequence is CTSTLAKNIQYF. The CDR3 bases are TGCACCAGCACACTAGCCAAAAACATTCAGTACTTC.

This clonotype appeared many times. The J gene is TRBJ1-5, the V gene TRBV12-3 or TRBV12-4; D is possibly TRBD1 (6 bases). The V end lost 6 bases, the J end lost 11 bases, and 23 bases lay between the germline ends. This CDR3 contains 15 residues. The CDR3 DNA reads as TGTGCCAGCAGGGCGACCGGGGGGGAATCAGGGGCCCAGCATTTT. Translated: CASRATGGESGAQHF.

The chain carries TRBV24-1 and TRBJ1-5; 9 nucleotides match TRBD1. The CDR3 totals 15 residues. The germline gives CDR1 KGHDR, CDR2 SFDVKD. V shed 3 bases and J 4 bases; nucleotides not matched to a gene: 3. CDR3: CATSDPGTGNQPQHF. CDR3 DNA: TGTGCCACCAGTGATCCAGGGACAGGGAATCAGCCCCAGCATTTT.

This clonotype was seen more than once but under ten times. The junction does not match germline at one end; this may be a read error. The CDR3 spells CASSQVVSSYYEQHF. The CDR3 DNA sequence: TGTGCCAGCAGCCAAGTGGTTAGCTCTTACTACGAGCAGCACTTC. The chain recombines TRBV14 with TRBJ2-7; no definite D call. Germline values: CDR1 SGHDN, CDR2 FVKESK. This CDR3 region has 15 residues.

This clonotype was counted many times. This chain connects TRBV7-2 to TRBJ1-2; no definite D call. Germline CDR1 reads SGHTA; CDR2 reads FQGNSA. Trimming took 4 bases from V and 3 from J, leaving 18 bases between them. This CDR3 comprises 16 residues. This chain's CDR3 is CASSSSENRGYYGYTF. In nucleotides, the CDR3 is TGTGCCAGCAGCTCAAGCGAAAACAGAGGTTACTATGGCTACACCTTC.

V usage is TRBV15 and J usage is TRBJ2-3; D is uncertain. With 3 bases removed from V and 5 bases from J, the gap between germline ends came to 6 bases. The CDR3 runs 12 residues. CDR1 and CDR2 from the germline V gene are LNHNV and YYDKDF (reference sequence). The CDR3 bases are TGTGCCACCAGCAGTCTAGGAGATACGCAGTATTTT. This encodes CATSSLGDTQYF. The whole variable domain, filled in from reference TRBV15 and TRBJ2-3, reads DAMVIQNPRYQVTQFGKPVTLSCSQTLNHNVMYWYQQKSSQAPKLLFHYYDKDFNNEADTPDNFQSRRPNTSFCFLDIRSPGLGDTAMYLCATSSLGDTQYFGPGTRLTVL.

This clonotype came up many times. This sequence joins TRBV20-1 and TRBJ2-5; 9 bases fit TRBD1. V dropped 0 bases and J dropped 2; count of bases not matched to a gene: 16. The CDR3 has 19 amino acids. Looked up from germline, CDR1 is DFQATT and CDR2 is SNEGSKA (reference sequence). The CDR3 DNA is TGCAGTGCTAGAGATCAAGGACAGGGGTCCATCCAACTTCAAGAGACCCAGTACTTC. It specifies CSARDQGQGSIQLQETQYF.

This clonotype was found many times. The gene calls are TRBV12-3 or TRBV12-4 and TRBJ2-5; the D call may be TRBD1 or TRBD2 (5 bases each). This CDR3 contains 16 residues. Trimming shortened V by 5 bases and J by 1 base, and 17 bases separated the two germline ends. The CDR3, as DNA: TGTGCCAGCAGTCGAGGGGTCAGGGCGGGCCAAGAGACCCAGTACTTC. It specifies CASSRGVRAGQETQYF.

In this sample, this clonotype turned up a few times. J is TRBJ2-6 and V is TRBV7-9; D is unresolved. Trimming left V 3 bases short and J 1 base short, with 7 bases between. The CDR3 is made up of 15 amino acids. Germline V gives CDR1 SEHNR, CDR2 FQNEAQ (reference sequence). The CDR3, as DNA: TGTGCCAGCAGCTTCTCGAGGTCTGGGGCCAACGTCCTGACTTTC. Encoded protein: CASSFSRSGANVLTF.

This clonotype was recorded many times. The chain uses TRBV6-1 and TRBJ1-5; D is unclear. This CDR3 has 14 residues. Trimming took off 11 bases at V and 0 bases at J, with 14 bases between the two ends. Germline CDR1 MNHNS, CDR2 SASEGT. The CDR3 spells CAVLGGFSNQPQHF. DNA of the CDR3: TGTGCCGTCCTCGGAGGGTTTAGCAATCAGCCCCAGCATTTT.

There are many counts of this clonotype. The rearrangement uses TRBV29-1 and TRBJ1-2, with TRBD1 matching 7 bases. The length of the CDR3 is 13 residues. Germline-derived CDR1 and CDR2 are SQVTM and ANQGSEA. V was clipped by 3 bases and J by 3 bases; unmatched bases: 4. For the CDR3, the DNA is TGCAGCGTTGAGCCCACAGGGGACTATGGCTACACCTTC. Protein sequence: CSVEPTGDYGYTF. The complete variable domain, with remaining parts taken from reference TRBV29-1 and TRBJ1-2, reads SAVISQKPSRDICQRGTSLTIQCQVDSQVTMMFWYRQQPGQSLTLIATANQGSEATYESGFVIDKFPISRPNLTFSTLTVSNMSPEDSSIYLCSVEPTGDYGYTFGSGTRLTVV.

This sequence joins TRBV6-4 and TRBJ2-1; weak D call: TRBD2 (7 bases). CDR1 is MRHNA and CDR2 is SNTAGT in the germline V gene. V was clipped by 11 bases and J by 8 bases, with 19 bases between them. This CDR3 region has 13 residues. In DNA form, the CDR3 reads TGTGCCGGCCCGAGGGGGGGGCGCGATGAGCAGTTCTTC. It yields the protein CAGPRGGRDEQFF.

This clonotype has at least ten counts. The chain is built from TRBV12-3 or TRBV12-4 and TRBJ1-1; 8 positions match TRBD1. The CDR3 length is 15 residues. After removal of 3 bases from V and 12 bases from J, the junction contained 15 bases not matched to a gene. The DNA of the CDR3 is TGTGCCAGCAGTTTCATCGGGACAGGTTTTAGGAAGACTTTCTTT. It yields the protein CASSFIGTGFRKTFF.

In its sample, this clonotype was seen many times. For the CDR3, the DNA is TGTGCCAGCAGCACTAGCCCTGGACTAATCTGGGCAGATACGCAGTATTTT. Residues: CASSTSPGLIWADTQYF. V and J are TRBV11-2 and TRBJ2-3, with D perhaps matching TRBD2 (6 bases). From germline, CDR1 is SGHAT and CDR2 FQNNGV. Trimming took off 5 bases at V and 4 bases at J, with 22 bases between the two ends. The CDR3 extends over 17 amino acids.

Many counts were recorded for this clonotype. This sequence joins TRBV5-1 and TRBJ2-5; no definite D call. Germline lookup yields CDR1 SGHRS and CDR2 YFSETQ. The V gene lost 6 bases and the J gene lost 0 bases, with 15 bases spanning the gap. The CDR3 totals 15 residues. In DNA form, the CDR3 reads TGCGCCAGCAAAGGAAAGGATTGGTACCAAGAGACCCAGTACTTC. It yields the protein CASKGKDWYQETQYF.